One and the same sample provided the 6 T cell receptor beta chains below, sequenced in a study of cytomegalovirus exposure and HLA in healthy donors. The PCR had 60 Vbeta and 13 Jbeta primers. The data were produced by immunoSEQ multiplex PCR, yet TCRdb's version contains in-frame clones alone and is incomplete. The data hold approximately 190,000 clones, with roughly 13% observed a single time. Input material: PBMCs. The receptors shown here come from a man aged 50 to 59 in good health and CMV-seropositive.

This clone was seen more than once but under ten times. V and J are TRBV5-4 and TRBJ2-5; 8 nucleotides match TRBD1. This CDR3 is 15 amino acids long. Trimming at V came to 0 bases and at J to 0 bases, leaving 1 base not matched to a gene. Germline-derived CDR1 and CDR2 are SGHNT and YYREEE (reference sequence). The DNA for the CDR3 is TGTGCCAGCAGCTTGGGGACAGGGAACCAAGAGACCCAGTACTTC. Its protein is CASSLGTGNQETQYF.

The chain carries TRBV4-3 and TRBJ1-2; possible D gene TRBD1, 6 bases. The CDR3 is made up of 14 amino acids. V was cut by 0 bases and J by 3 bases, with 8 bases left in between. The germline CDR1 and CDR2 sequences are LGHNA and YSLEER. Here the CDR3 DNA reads TGCGCCAGCAGCCAAGAAACAGGGTACTATGGCTACACCTTC. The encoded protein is CASSQETGYYGYTF.

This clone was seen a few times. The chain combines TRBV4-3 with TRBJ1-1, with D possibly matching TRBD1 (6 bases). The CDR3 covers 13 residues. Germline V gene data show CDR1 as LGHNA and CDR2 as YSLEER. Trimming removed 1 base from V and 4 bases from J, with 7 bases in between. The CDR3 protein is CASSQVGGTEAFF. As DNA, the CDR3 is TGCGCCAGCAGCCAAGTAGGGGGCACTGAAGCTTTCTTT.

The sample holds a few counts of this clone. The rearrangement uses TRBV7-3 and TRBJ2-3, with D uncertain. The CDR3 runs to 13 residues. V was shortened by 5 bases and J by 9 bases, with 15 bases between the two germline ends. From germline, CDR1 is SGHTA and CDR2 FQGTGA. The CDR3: CASSQNADQTQYF. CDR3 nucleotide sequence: TGTGCCAGCAGCCAGAACGCGGATCAAACGCAGTATTTT. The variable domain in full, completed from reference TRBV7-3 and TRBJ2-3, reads GAGVSQTPSNKVTEKGKYVELRCDPISGHTALYWYRQSLGQGPEFLIYFQGTGAADDSGLPNDRFFAVRPEGSVSTLKIQRTERGDSAVYLCASSQNADQTQYFGPGTRLTVL.

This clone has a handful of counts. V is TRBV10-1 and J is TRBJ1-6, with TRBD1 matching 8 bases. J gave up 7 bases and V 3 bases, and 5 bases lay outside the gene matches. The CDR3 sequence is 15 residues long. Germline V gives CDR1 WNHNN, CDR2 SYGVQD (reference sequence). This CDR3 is CASSDHAGGNSPLHF. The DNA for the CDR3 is TGCGCCAGCAGTGACCACGCAGGGGGCAATTCACCCCTCCACTTT.

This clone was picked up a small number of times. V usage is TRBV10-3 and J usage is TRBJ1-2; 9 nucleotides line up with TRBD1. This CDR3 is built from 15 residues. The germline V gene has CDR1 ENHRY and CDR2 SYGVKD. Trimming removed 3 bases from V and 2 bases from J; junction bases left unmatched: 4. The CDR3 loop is CAISDRDRVNYGYTF. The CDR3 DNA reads TGTGCCATCAGTGACCGGGACAGGGTCAACTATGGCTACACCTTC.